In its sample, the clone carrying this T cell receptor beta chain was seen many times. As for time point: patch test 3, about 24 weeks after DPC sensitization. Treatment given: therapeutic diphenylcyclopropenone sensitization with weekly scalp DPC. TCRdb recomputed calls from the RACE reads with MiXCR, one row per CDR3 protein. The table includes under 100,000 distinct CDR3 sequences, 9.5% to 14% detected once. This sample is part of a study of human T cells and chemical hapten exposure. About the study: Small pooled library volume differences mainly caused per-sample TCR yield variation.

The CDR3 totals 16 residues. With V trimmed by 5 bases and J by 2 bases, 9 bases remained unmatched. Germline V gene lookup returns CDR1 SGHTA and CDR2 FQGTGA. Source: whole blood, taken in connection with sensitization to the hapten diphenylcyclopropenone (DPC). This clonotype originated in a woman aged 45-59 years with alopecia areata. Some clones in this sample may be carry-over from other donors' samples. The chain recombines TRBV7-3 with TRBJ2-1; 7 bases are a match to TRBD2. CDR3 nucleotide sequence: TGTGCCAGCAGCACCTTAGCGGGTCCTCCCTACAATGAGCAGTTCTTC. Its protein is CASSTLAGPPYNEQFF. The full variable domain, with the rest looked up from reference TRBV7-3 and TRBJ2-1, is GAGVSQTPSNKVTEKGKYVELRCDPISGHTALYWYRQSLGQGPEFLIYFQGTGAADDSGLPNDRFFAVRPEGSVSTLKIQRTERGDSAVYLCASSTLAGPPYNEQFFGPGTRLTVL.